The text below deals with one T cell receptor beta chain. The record originates from a study of T-cell memory formation after mild COVID-19. The CDR3 sequence is 12 residues long. Trimming cost V 5 bases and J 14 bases, with 19 bases left between them. Germline assignment: CDR1 SQVTM and CDR2 ANQGSEA. TCRdb fed the 5' RACE reads into MiXCR, producing one record per CDR3 protein. The table has some 490,000 distinct CDR3 sequences, roughly 18% seen once. The sequence derives from an adult woman who had mild COVID-19 (a few samples of this study predate the infection). Cell type and time point are not known. The material sequenced was PBMCs or a T cell subset sorted from them (not recorded which). The chain recombines TRBV29-1 with TRBJ2-1; D possibly matches TRBD1 or TRBD2 (5 bases each). CDR3 amino acids: CSVRGAGASEFF. The DNA of the CDR3 is TGCAGCGTTCGGGGAGCCGGGGCTAGTGAGTTCTTC.